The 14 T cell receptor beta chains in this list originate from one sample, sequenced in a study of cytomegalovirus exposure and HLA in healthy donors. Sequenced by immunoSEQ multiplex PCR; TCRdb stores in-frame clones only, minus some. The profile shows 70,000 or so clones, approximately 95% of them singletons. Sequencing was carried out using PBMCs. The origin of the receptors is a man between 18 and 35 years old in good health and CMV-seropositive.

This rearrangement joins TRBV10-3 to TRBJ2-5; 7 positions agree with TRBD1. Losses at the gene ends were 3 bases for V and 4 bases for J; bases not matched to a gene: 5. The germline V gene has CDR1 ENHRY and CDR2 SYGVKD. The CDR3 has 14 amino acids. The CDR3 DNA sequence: TGTGCCATCAGTGACCGACAGGGTCCAGAGACCCAGTACTTC. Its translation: CAISDRQGPETQYF.

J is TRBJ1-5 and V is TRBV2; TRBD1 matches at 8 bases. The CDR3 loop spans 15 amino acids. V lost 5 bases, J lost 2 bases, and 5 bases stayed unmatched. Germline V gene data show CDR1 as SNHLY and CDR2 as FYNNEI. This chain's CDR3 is CASSRQTGGNQPQHF. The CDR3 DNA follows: TGTGCCAGCAGTCGCCAGACAGGGGGCAATCAGCCCCAGCATTTT.

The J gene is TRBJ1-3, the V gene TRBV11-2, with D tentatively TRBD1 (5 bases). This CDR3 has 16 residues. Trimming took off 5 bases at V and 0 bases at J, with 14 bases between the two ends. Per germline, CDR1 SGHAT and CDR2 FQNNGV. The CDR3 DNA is TGTGCCAGCAGCGCGGGACCAGACGTCTCTGGAAACACCATATATTTT. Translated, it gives CASSAGPDVSGNTIYF.

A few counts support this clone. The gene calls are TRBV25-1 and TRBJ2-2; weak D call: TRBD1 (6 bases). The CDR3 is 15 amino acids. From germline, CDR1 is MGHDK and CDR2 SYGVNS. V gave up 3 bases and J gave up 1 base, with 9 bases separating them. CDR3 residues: CASSDQTGNTGELFF. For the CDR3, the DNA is TGTGCCAGCAGTGACCAGACAGGGAACACCGGGGAGCTGTTTTTT.

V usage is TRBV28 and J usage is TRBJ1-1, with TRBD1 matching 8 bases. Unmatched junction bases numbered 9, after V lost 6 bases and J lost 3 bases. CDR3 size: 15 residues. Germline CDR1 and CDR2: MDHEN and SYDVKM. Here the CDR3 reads CASSLRTGGDTEAFF. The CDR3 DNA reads TGTGCCAGCAGCTTACGAACAGGGGGGGACACTGAAGCTTTCTTT.

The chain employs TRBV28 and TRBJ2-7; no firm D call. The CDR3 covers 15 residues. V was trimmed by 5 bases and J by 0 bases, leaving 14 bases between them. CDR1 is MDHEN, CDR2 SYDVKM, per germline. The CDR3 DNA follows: TGTGCCAGCAGTACACAGCCTAAGAGCTCCTACGAGCAGTACTTC. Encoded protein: CASSTQPKSSYEQYF.

The CDR3 protein is CASGVGRVKTDTQYF. Here the CDR3 DNA reads TGTGCCAGCGGGGTCGGGAGGGTTAAAACAGATACGCAGTATTTT. This chain connects TRBV6-1 to TRBJ2-3; 8 bases agree with TRBD2. Germline V CDR1 and CDR2: MNHNS, SASEGT. After removal of 8 bases from V and 3 bases from J, the junction contained 10 bases not matched to a gene. The CDR3 has 15 residues.

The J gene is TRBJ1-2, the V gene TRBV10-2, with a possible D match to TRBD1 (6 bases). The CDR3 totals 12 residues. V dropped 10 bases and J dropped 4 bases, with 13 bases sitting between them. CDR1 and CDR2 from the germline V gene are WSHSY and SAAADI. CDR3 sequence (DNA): TGCGCCACCAACGACAGGTCCTATGGCTACACCTTC. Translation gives CATNDRSYGYTF.

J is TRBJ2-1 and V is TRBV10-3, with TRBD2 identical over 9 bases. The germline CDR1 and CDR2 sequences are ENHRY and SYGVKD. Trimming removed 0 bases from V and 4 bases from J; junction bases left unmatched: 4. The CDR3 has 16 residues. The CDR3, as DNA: TGTGCCATCAGTGAGTCGTATGCGGGAGGGTACAATGAGCAGTTCTTC. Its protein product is CAISESYAGGYNEQFF.

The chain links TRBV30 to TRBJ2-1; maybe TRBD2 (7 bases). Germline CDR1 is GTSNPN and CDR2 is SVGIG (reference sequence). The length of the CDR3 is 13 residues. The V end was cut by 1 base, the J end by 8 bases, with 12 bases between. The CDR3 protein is CAWSDTGRDEQFF. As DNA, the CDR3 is TGTGCCTGGAGTGACACAGGGAGGGATGAGCAGTTCTTC.

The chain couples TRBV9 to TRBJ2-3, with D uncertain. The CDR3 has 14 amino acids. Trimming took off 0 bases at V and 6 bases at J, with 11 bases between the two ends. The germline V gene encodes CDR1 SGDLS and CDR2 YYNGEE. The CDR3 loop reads CASSVGALLDTQYF. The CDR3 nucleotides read TGTGCCAGCAGCGTAGGGGCCCTCCTGGATACGCAGTATTTT. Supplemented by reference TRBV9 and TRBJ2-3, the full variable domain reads DSGVTQTPKHLITATGQRVTLRCSPRSGDLSVYWYQQSLDQGLQFLIQYYNGEERAKGNILERFSAQQFPDLHSELNLSSLELGDSALYFCASSVGALLDTQYFGPGTRLTVL.

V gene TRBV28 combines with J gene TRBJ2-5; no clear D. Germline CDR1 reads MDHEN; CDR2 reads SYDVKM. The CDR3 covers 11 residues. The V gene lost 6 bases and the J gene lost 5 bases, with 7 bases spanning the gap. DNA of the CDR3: TGTGCCAGCAGGTTACGGGAGACCCAGTACTTC. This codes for CASRLRETQYF.

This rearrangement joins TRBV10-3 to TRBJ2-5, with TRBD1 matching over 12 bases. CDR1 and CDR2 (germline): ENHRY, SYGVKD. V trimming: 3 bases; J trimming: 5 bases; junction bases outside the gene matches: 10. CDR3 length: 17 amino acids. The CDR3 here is CAISETSGTGGFETQYF. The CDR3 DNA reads TGTGCCATCAGTGAAACGTCCGGGACAGGGGGCTTTGAGACCCAGTACTTC.

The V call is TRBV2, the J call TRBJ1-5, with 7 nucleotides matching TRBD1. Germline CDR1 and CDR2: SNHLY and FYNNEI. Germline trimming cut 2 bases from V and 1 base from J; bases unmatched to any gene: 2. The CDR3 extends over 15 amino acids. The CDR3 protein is CASSETGVSNQPQHF. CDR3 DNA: TGTGCCAGCAGTGAAACAGGGGTGAGCAATCAGCCCCAGCATTTT.